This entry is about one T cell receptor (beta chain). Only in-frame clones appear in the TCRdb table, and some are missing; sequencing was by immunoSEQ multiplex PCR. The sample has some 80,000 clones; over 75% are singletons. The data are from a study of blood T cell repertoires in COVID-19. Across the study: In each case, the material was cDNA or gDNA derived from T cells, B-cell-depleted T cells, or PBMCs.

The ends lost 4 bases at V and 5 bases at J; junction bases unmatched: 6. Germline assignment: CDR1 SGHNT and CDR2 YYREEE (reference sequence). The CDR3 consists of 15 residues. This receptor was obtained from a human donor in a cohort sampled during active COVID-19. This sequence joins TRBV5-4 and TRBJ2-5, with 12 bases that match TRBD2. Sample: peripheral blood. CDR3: CASSERLAGVETQYF. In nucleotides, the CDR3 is TGTGCCAGCAGCGAGCGACTAGCGGGGGTTGAGACCCAGTACTTC.